Below are 5 T cell receptor beta chains sequenced from a single sample in a study of OX40 agonist ivuxolimab in advanced cancers. Only in-frame clones appear in the TCRdb table, and some are missing; sequencing was by immunoSEQ multiplex PCR. The table records 20,000 to 25,000 clones, 84% of them present only once. The sequencing used CD4+ or CD8+ T cells sorted from blood, collected in a trial of the OX40 agonist ivuxolimab. Receptors were obtained from an adult with an advanced solid tumor such as melanoma, head and neck, liver or kidney cancer.

The chain is built from TRBV9 and TRBJ2-7, with 9 bases fitting TRBD2. CDR1 SGDLS and CDR2 YYNGEE come from the germline V gene. Trimming at V came to 0 bases and at J to 6 bases, leaving 7 bases not matched to a gene. The CDR3 loop spans 15 amino acids. The CDR3 loop is CASSVVASGNSEQYF. CDR3 in DNA: TGTGCCAGCAGCGTAGTGGCTAGCGGGAATTCCGAGCAGTACTTC.

The V gene is TRBV6-6, the J gene TRBJ2-7; D is unclear. The V end lost 0 bases, the J end lost 3 bases, and 9 bases lay between the germline ends. Looked up from germline, CDR1 is MNHNY and CDR2 is SVGAGI (reference sequence). The CDR3 sequence is 14 residues long. The CDR3 loop reads CASSYSTLGYEQYF. CDR3 nucleotide sequence: TGTGCCAGCAGTTACTCGACCCTAGGCTACGAGCAGTACTTC.

This clone was detected only once. The chain carries TRBV7-2 and TRBJ2-3; 7 nucleotides line up with TRBD1. Germline V gene lookup returns CDR1 SGHTA and CDR2 FQGNSA. The CDR3 is 17 amino acids. The trim removed 4 bases at V and 0 bases at J, leaving 10 bases unmatched. In DNA, the CDR3 is TGTGCCAGCAGCTCCCCAACAGGGGTCTCTAGCACAGATACGCAGTATTTT. It encodes CASSSPTGVSSTDTQYF. The whole variable domain, filled in from reference TRBV7-2 and TRBJ2-3, reads GAGVSQSPSNKVTEKGKDVELRCDPISGHTALYWYRQSLGQGLEFLIYFQGNSAPDKSGLPSDRFSAERTGGSVSTLTIQRTQQEDSAVYLCASSSPTGVSSTDTQYFGPGTRLTVL.

This clone was seen a few times. The chain has TRBV5-4 and TRBJ2-2; 14 bases fit TRBD2. V lost 6 bases to trimming and J lost 4 bases; unmatched junction nucleotides: 11. The CDR3 length is 18 residues. Germline loops: CDR1 SGHNT, CDR2 YYREEE (reference sequence). This CDR3 is CASKSGTSGGPGTGELFF. CDR3 sequence (DNA): TGTGCCAGCAAATCCGGGACTAGCGGGGGCCCGGGCACCGGGGAGCTGTTTTTT.

The rearrangement uses TRBV6-5 and TRBJ2-3, with unresolved D. CDR1 MNHEY and CDR2 SVGAGI come from the germline V gene. Trimming removed 6 bases at V and 0 bases at J, with 10 bases between. This CDR3 region has 14 residues. The CDR3 loop is CASSFDLSTDTQYF. The CDR3 bases are TGTGCCAGCAGCTTTGACCTTAGCACAGATACGCAGTATTTT.